Listed here are 6 T cell receptor beta chains from one sample, sequenced in a study of blood T cell repertoires in COVID-19. Clones were sequenced by immunoSEQ multiplex PCR, and TCRdb holds only the in-frame ones, with some missing. The sample has approximately 130,000 clones; just over 75% are singletons. Specimen: peripheral blood. The receptors shown here come from a human donor in a cohort sampled during active COVID-19.

There are a few counts of this clone. The chain has TRBV6-5 and TRBJ1-5, with D unclear. With 7 bases removed from V and 4 bases from J, the gap between germline ends came to 11 bases. The CDR3 spans 13 residues. The germline CDR1 and CDR2 sequences are MNHEY and SVGAGI. CDR3 nucleotides: TGTGCCAGCAATCCTAGAGAAAATCAGCCCCAGCATTTT. It specifies CASNPRENQPQHF.

This chain joins TRBV6-6 and TRBJ1-2; D not certain. CDR3 length: 11 residues. CDR1 MNHNY and CDR2 SVGAGI come from the germline V gene (reference sequence). The V end lost 3 bases, the J end lost 8 bases, and 7 bases lay between the germline ends. The CDR3 nucleotides are TGTGCCAGCAGTTATTCCGAGGGCTACACCTTC. This translates into CASSYSEGYTF.

The V gene is TRBV6-6, the J gene TRBJ2-1, with 11 nucleotides matching TRBD2. This CDR3 contains 16 residues. Per the germline V gene, CDR1 is MNHNY and CDR2 is SVGAGI (reference sequence). J gave up 5 bases and V 8 bases, and 11 bases lay outside the gene matches. Here the CDR3 DNA reads TGTGCCAGCCGACCGCCGGGACTAGCGGTTCACAATGAGCAGTTCTTC. Translating it yields CASRPPGLAVHNEQFF.

The genes are TRBV27 and TRBJ2-3, with D possibly TRBD1 on 6 matching bases. This CDR3 is 13 amino acids long. The germline V gene encodes CDR1 MNHEY and CDR2 SMNVEV (reference sequence). The ends were cut back, 7 bases at V and 3 bases at J, with 11 bases in the middle. The CDR3 DNA reads as TGTGCCAGCACTTGGGGGCTGACAGATACGCAGTATTTT. Encoded protein: CASTWGLTDTQYF.

CDR3 DNA: TGTGCCAGCAGTTTAGCACGGACAGGCACCCAGTACTTC. Protein product: CASSLARTGTQYF. The V call is TRBV12-3 or TRBV12-4, the J call TRBJ2-5, with 7 bases aligning to TRBD1. This CDR3 spans 13 amino acids. V shed 0 bases, J shed 8 bases, and the junction held 3 bases outside the gene matches.

This chain joins TRBV19 and TRBJ1-1; a possible D gene is TRBD1 (6 bases). The CDR3 has 18 amino acids. CDR1 LNHDA and CDR2 SQIVND come from the germline V gene (reference sequence). The V gene lost 7 bases and the J gene lost 5 bases, with 29 bases spanning the gap. The CDR3 region is CASNIKGGASMGRTEAFF. As DNA, the CDR3 is TGTGCCAGTAACATCAAGGGGGGGGCGTCGATGGGCCGGACTGAAGCTTTCTTT.